The 15 T cell receptor beta chains below come from one sample, sequenced in a study of OX40 agonist ivuxolimab in advanced cancers. Generated by immunoSEQ multiplex PCR, the TCRdb table keeps only in-frame clones and is missing some. The sample holds about 41,000 clones; roughly 86% are singletons and the top ten take 3% to 4%. The specimen was CD4+ or CD8+ T cells sorted from blood, collected in a trial of the OX40 agonist ivuxolimab. Receptors originate from an adult with an advanced solid tumor such as melanoma, head and neck, liver or kidney cancer.

The chain carries TRBV7-3 and TRBJ2-1; perhaps TRBD2 as D (6 bases). Trimming stripped 2 bases from V and 3 bases from J, with 20 bases between. Germline CDR1 is SGHTA and CDR2 is FQGTGA. CDR3 length equals 18 residues. CDR3 sequence reads: CASSLLSGGRDFYNEQFF. CDR3 nucleotides: TGTGCCAGCAGCTTATTGTCGGGCGGCCGGGACTTCTACAATGAGCAGTTCTTC.

V and J are TRBV5-1 and TRBJ2-1; TRBD2 aligns across 9 bases. The CDR3 covers 15 residues. The V gene's germline CDR1 is SGHRS and CDR2 YFSETQ. V was pared by 1 base and J by 5 bases, with 4 bases of the junction left unmatched. Written as DNA, the CDR3 is TGCGCCAGCAGCTTGAATCCTAGCGGGGACAATGAGCAGTTCTTC. Protein sequence: CASSLNPSGDNEQFF.

This clone was counted a single time. The chain is built from TRBV18 and TRBJ2-3; 9 nucleotides line up with TRBD1. The CDR3 has 14 residues. V was clipped by 6 bases and J by 3 bases; unmatched bases: 4. The germline CDR1 and CDR2 sequences are KGHSH and LQKENI. CDR3 loop: CASSRGQGTDTQYF. CDR3 coding DNA: TGTGCCAGCTCCCGAGGACAGGGGACAGATACGCAGTATTTT. The whole variable domain, remainder taken from reference TRBV18 and TRBJ2-3, is NAGVMQNPRHLVRRRGQEARLRCSPMKGHSHVYWYRQLPEEGLKFMVYLQKENIIDESGMPKERFSAEFPKEGPSILRIQQVVRGDSAAYFCASSRGQGTDTQYFGPGTRLTVL.

The V gene is TRBV27, the J gene TRBJ1-5; D call uncertain. V lost 4 bases and J lost 3, with 4 bases in between. Germline-derived CDR1 and CDR2 are MNHEY and SMNVEV (reference sequence). The CDR3 runs to 12 residues. The DNA for the CDR3 is TGTGCCAGCAGTTCCCTCAATCAGCCCCAGCATTTT. Amino acids: CASSSLNQPQHF.

This chain links TRBV12-5 with TRBJ2-1; 7 bases are a match to TRBD2. The CDR3 covers 18 residues. Losses at the gene ends were 7 bases for V and 0 bases for J; bases not matched to a gene: 15. Germline CDR1 LGHNT, CDR2 FRNRAP. The CDR3 loop is CASASRPGGAPSYNEQFF. CDR3 DNA sequence: TGTGCTAGTGCCTCCCGACCGGGGGGTGCTCCCTCCTACAATGAGCAGTTCTTC.

This chain joins TRBV4-1 and TRBJ2-5, with no clear D. Trimming stripped 1 base from V and 7 bases from J, with 16 bases between. The CDR3 consists of 15 residues. From germline, CDR1 is MGHRA and CDR2 YSYEKL. CDR3 region: CASSQGRAALVTQYF. DNA of the CDR3: TGCGCCAGCAGCCAAGGTAGGGCCGCCCTGGTGACCCAGTACTTC.

The chain recombines TRBV28 with TRBJ2-1; D is possibly TRBD2 (5 bases). Trimming pared 1 base from V and 10 bases from J, leaving 8 bases between. The V gene's germline CDR1 is MDHEN and CDR2 SYDVKM. The CDR3 runs to 12 residues. In nucleotides, the CDR3 is TGTGCCAGCAGTTTATCGGAGGCAGAGCAGTTCTTC. This sequence encodes CASSLSEAEQFF.

This clone came up a few times. This chain links TRBV28 with TRBJ1-2; a weak D match, TRBD1 (6 bases). Trimming pared 1 base from V and 2 bases from J, leaving 14 bases between. Germline V gene sequence: CDR1 MDHEN, CDR2 SYDVKM. CDR3 length: 16 amino acids. CDR3 DNA sequence: TGTGCCAGCAGTTTATTTCTACAGGGAGCGAACTATGGCTACACCTTC. Translated, it gives CASSLFLQGANYGYTF.

V is TRBV5-4 and J is TRBJ1-4; D possibly corresponds to TRBD1 (5 bases). V lost 1 base to trimming and J lost 7 bases, with 14 bases between them. Germline lookup yields CDR1 SGHNT and CDR2 YYREEE (reference sequence). CDR3 length: 15 amino acids. CDR3 in amino acids: CASSLRGARSEKLFF. CDR3 nucleotides: TGTGCCAGCAGCTTGAGAGGGGCGAGAAGTGAAAAACTGTTTTTT.

V and J are TRBV5-4 and TRBJ1-2; D remains ambiguous. Germline V gene data show CDR1 as SGHNT and CDR2 as YYREEE (reference sequence). The CDR3 sequence is 14 residues long. Deletions cut 5 bases from V and 0 bases from J, with 11 bases between. The CDR3 sequence: CASRSITANYGYTF. The CDR3 DNA reads TGTGCCAGCAGGTCGATCACCGCTAACTATGGCTACACCTTC.

The chain links TRBV4-3 to TRBJ1-5; D unresolved. V was cut by 0 bases and J by 2 bases, with 14 bases left in between. CDR1 is LGHNA, CDR2 YSLEER, per germline. This CDR3 contains 17 residues. This CDR3 is CASSQESSGYGNQPQHF. The DNA for the CDR3 is TGCGCCAGCAGCCAAGAATCCAGCGGTTATGGCAATCAGCCCCAGCATTTT.

The chain is built from TRBV6-6 and TRBJ1-2, with D perhaps matching TRBD1 (6 bases). The V gene lost 5 bases and the J gene lost 6 bases, with 16 bases spanning the gap. From germline, CDR1 is MNHNY and CDR2 SVGAGI (reference sequence). This CDR3 spans 14 amino acids. The CDR3 is CASSGQSQDDGYTF. DNA of the CDR3: TGTGCCAGCAGTGGACAGTCTCAGGATGATGGCTACACCTTC.

This chain links TRBV7-8 with TRBJ2-7; TRBD2 agrees at 12 bases. Trimming removed 3 bases from V and 6 bases from J; junction bases left unmatched: 3. The CDR3 covers 14 residues. The germline CDR1 and CDR2 sequences are SGHVS and FQNEAQ. The DNA for the CDR3 is TGTGCCAGCAGCTTGACTAGCGGGAGAGGCGAGCAGTACTTC. Residues: CASSLTSGRGEQYF.

The chain uses TRBV9 and TRBJ2-3; 8 bases match TRBD1. From germline, CDR1 is SGDLS and CDR2 YYNGEE. Germline trimming cut 8 bases from V and 5 bases from J; bases unmatched to any gene: 4. The CDR3 spans 12 residues. The CDR3: CASAGGLDTQYF. For the CDR3, the DNA is TGTGCCAGTGCAGGGGGCTTAGATACGCAGTATTTT.

CDR3 sequence (DNA): TGTGCCAGCTGGAGCGGGAGTTTCGAGGGGTTCTTC. Protein: CASWSGSFEGFF. V is TRBV28 and J is TRBJ2-1; the match to TRBD2 covers 8 bases. Germline trimming cut 8 bases from V and 15 bases from J; bases unmatched to any gene: 12. The CDR3 has 12 residues. The germline V gene encodes CDR1 MDHEN and CDR2 SYDVKM.